Following are 23 T cell receptor beta chains from one sample sequenced in a study of T-cell memory formation after mild COVID-19. TCRdb re-called the 5' RACE reads through MiXCR, storing one row per CDR3 protein. The sample holds hundreds of thousands of distinct CDR3 sequences; approximately 15% are singletons and the top ten take just over 8%. The sample taken for sequencing was PBMCs or a T cell subset sorted from them (not recorded which). These receptors were obtained from an adult woman who had mild COVID-19 (a few samples of this study predate the infection). Cell type and time point are not known.

This clonotype was counted a few times. This chain connects TRBV20-1 to TRBJ1-1; maybe TRBD1 (6 bases). The CDR3 is 12 amino acids. V shed 5 bases and J shed 2 bases, with 9 bases lying between them. From germline, CDR1 is DFQATT and CDR2 SNEGSKA (reference sequence). CDR3 sequence reads: CSAGGGNTEAFF. The CDR3 DNA sequence: TGCAGTGCTGGAGGGGGAAACACTGAAGCTTTCTTT.

The V and J genes are TRBV20-1 and TRBJ2-3; no firm D call. Germline CDR1 DFQATT, CDR2 SNEGSKA (reference sequence). The CDR3 is made up of 16 amino acids. Trimming removed 0 bases from V and 3 bases from J, with 16 bases in between. The CDR3 DNA reads as TGCAGTGCTAGAGAGATCCACCTAGGGCGGACAGATACGCAGTATTTT. Protein sequence: CSAREIHLGRTDTQYF.

The chain employs TRBV5-1 and TRBJ1-6, with no clear D. Germline V CDR1 and CDR2: SGHRS, YFSETQ. This CDR3 has 15 residues. V lost 0 bases and J lost 4, with 8 bases in between. The CDR3 bases are TGCGCCAGCAGCTTGGTCGCGGGGTATAATTCACCCCTCCACTTT. This translates into CASSLVAGYNSPLHF.

The rearrangement uses TRBV7-2 and TRBJ1-1, with 7 bases matching TRBD1. Germline-derived CDR1 and CDR2 are SGHTA and FQGNSA. The CDR3 is 15 amino acids. The trim removed 0 bases at V and 6 bases at J, leaving 7 bases unmatched. The chain's CDR3 is CASSLAYTGEAEAFF. CDR3 DNA: TGTGCCAGCAGCTTAGCCTACACAGGGGAAGCTGAAGCTTTCTTT.

This clonotype was observed a handful of times. J is TRBJ2-2 and V is TRBV20-1; 8 nucleotides agree with TRBD2. Losses at the gene ends were 0 bases for V and 6 bases for J; bases not matched to a gene: 3. Germline CDR1 reads DFQATT; CDR2 reads SNEGSKA (reference sequence). CDR3 length: 14 residues. Here the CDR3 reads CSARDASGPGELFF. The CDR3 DNA reads TGCAGTGCTAGAGATGCTAGCGGGCCCGGGGAGCTGTTTTTT.

This chain links TRBV11-2 with TRBJ1-4; D gene ambiguous. V dropped 1 base and J dropped 5 bases, with 8 bases sitting between them. In germline, CDR1 is SGHAT, CDR2 FQNNGV. The CDR3 covers 14 residues. CDR3 sequence (DNA): TGTGCCAGCAGCTTAGTCAGAAAAAATGAAAAACTGTTTTTT. As protein: CASSLVRKNEKLFF.

This clonotype was detected a few times. The chain uses TRBV7-8 and TRBJ2-3; 10 nucleotides align to TRBD1. Trimming took 1 base from V and 3 from J; bases not matched to a gene: 7. From germline, CDR1 is SGHVS and CDR2 FQNEAQ. The CDR3 spans 17 residues. CDR3 coding DNA: TGTGCCAGCAGCTTAGTGGGACAGGGGACGGAAACAGATACGCAGTATTTT. As protein: CASSLVGQGTETDTQYF. The whole variable domain, filled in from reference TRBV7-8 and TRBJ2-3, reads GAGVSQSPRYKVAKRGQDVALRCDPISGHVSLFWYQQALGQGPEFLTYFQNEAQLDKSGLPSDRFFAERPEGSVSTLKIQRTQQEDSAVYLCASSLVGQGTETDTQYFGPGTRLTVL.

This clonotype was found a few times. As DNA, the CDR3 is TGTGCCAGCAGCTTAGCTCTATCGGTAGGCACAGATACGCAGTATTTT. Translated: CASSLALSVGTDTQYF. This chain joins TRBV7-2 and TRBJ2-3; D remains ambiguous. In germline, CDR1 is SGHTA, CDR2 FQGNSA. The CDR3 has 16 amino acids. V lost 0 bases, J lost 1 base, and 11 bases lay in between.

The genes are TRBV4-1 and TRBJ1-2, with 7 bases lining up with TRBD1. V lost 1 base, J lost 12 bases, and 11 bases stayed unmatched. The germline CDR1 and CDR2 sequences are MGHRA and YSYEKL. The CDR3 is made up of 14 amino acids. The CDR3 sequence: CASSQVGQPYWDTF. The CDR3 DNA sequence: TGCGCCAGCAGCCAAGTGGGACAGCCCTATTGGGACACCTTC.

The chain recombines TRBV11-1 with TRBJ1-1; TRBD1 agrees at 7 bases. This CDR3 comprises 16 residues. Germline CDR1 SGHAT, CDR2 FQDESV (reference sequence). V dropped 5 bases and J dropped 3; count of bases not matched to a gene: 12. DNA of the CDR3: TGTGCCAGCAGCGCGGACAGGCGGTATAGGGACACTGAAGCTTTCTTT. This translates into CASSADRRYRDTEAFF.

This clonotype was detected a few times. This chain uses TRBV2 with TRBJ2-7, with a tentative D call TRBD1 (6 bases). Trimming removed 7 bases at V and 2 bases at J, with 15 bases between. Germline lookup yields CDR1 SNHLY and CDR2 FYNNEI. The CDR3 length is 14 residues. CDR3 sequence (DNA): TGTGCCAGCACCGAAGGGGACAAGACCTACGAGCAGTACTTC. This gives the protein CASTEGDKTYEQYF.

The chain recombines TRBV4-3 with TRBJ2-1; tentative D call: TRBD2 (5 bases). Trimming left V 3 bases short and J 5 bases short, with 23 bases between. The germline V gene has CDR1 LGHNA and CDR2 YSLEER. The CDR3 is 18 amino acids. CDR3 nucleotide sequence: TGCGCCAGCAGCCAGCCCCCATCTGGCTGGAGGATCCACAATGAGCAGTTCTTC. Its protein product is CASSQPPSGWRIHNEQFF.

The chain has TRBV30 and TRBJ2-3; D is tentatively TRBD1 or TRBD2 (6 bases each). The CDR3 loop spans 13 amino acids. Trimming cost V 1 base and J 4 bases, with 9 bases left between them. Germline loops: CDR1 GTSNPN, CDR2 SVGIG (reference sequence). As DNA, the CDR3 is TGTGCCTGGAGTGGGGGGGCCCCAGATACGCAGTATTTT. It translates to CAWSGGAPDTQYF.

The table lists this clonotype with a few counts. The chain joins TRBV5-4 to TRBJ1-1; TRBD1 might be the D (6 bases). Germline-derived CDR1 and CDR2 are SGHNT and YYREEE (reference sequence). Deletions cut 10 bases from V and 7 bases from J, with 20 bases between. This CDR3 comprises 13 residues. The CDR3 spells CAAKGGVDSEAFF. The CDR3 region has the DNA TGTGCCGCAAAGGGGGGCGTAGACAGTGAAGCTTTCTTT.

The genes are TRBV7-8 and TRBJ2-3, with 11 bases fitting TRBD1. CDR1 SGHVS and CDR2 FQNEAQ come from the germline V gene. The V segment lost 5 bases and the J segment 5 bases; nucleotides outside the gene matches: 9. The CDR3 runs to 16 residues. The CDR3 here is CASSKADRGPRDTQYF. CDR3 nucleotides: TGTGCCAGCAGCAAAGCGGACAGGGGGCCTAGAGATACGCAGTATTTT.

The rearrangement uses TRBV7-8 and TRBJ2-7; D tentatively reads TRBD1 or TRBD2 (5 bases each). The CDR3 is 14 amino acids. Germline loops: CDR1 SGHVS, CDR2 FQNEAQ. Trimming left V 5 bases short and J 2 bases short, with 13 bases between. The DNA of the CDR3 is TGTGCCAGCAGCCTTCGGGAAGGGGCCTACGAGCAGTACTTC. Translation: CASSLREGAYEQYF. The full variable domain, its missing parts supplied by reference TRBV7-8 and TRBJ2-7, is GAGVSQSPRYKVAKRGQDVALRCDPISGHVSLFWYQQALGQGPEFLTYFQNEAQLDKSGLPSDRFFAERPEGSVSTLKIQRTQQEDSAVYLCASSLREGAYEQYFGPGTRLTVT.

This clonotype was counted only a few times. The rearrangement uses TRBV9 and TRBJ1-2; 8 bases line up with TRBD1. Trimming took 4 bases from V and 4 from J; bases not matched to a gene: 9. The CDR3 is 15 amino acids. CDR1 is SGDLS and CDR2 is YYNGEE in the germline V gene. The CDR3 DNA reads TGTGCCAGCAGCTTACAGACAGGGGCGATCTATGGCTACACCTTC. Its protein is CASSLQTGAIYGYTF.

Only a few counts were recorded for this clonotype. This sequence joins TRBV5-1 and TRBJ2-5; 7 nucleotides align to TRBD1. This CDR3 comprises 13 residues. V dropped 4 bases and J dropped 4; count of bases not matched to a gene: 4. Per germline, CDR1 SGHRS and CDR2 YFSETQ. DNA of the CDR3: TGCGCCAGCAGCGTGGGACAGAGAGAGACCCAGTACTTC. Its protein product is CASSVGQRETQYF.

The chain uses TRBV5-1 and TRBJ2-1; 7 bases fit TRBD1. The CDR3 totals 13 residues. The germline V gene has CDR1 SGHRS and CDR2 YFSETQ. Trimming cost V 7 bases and J 6 bases; bases outside gene matches: 7. In DNA form, the CDR3 reads TGCGCCAGCGGCCAACAGGGGAGCAATGAGCAGTTCTTC. Translation gives CASGQQGSNEQFF.

In its sample, this clonotype was seen a few times. V usage is TRBV4-1 and J usage is TRBJ2-1; D is unclear. The CDR3 totals 15 residues. The germline V gene has CDR1 MGHRA and CDR2 YSYEKL. The V end lost 3 bases, the J end lost 8 bases, and 17 bases lay between the germline ends. For the CDR3, the DNA is TGCGCCAGCAGCCACCCTAGAGGACCCGCGGATGAGCAGTTCTTC. Translating gives CASSHPRGPADEQFF.

The chain recombines TRBV20-1 with TRBJ2-2; TRBD2 aligns across 12 bases. The V gene's germline CDR1 is DFQATT and CDR2 SNEGSKA (reference sequence). The length of the CDR3 is 18 residues. J was trimmed by 0 bases and V by 3 bases; bases with no gene match: 8. CDR3 bases: TGCAGTGCTAGCGGACTAGCGGGGTTACACGCGAACACCGGGGAGCTGTTTTTT. As protein: CSASGLAGLHANTGELFF.

A few counts support this clonotype. The rearrangement uses TRBV24-1 and TRBJ2-5; 10 bases align to TRBD2. The CDR3 has 16 residues. The ends lost 9 bases at V and 1 base at J; junction bases unmatched: 10. Germline CDR1 reads KGHDR; CDR2 reads SFDVKD. The CDR3 here is CATAPRGTSVQETQYF. For the CDR3, the DNA is TGTGCCACCGCTCCTAGGGGGACTAGCGTCCAAGAGACCCAGTACTTC.

This clonotype was counted at least ten times. The V gene is TRBV6-6, the J gene TRBJ1-1; 9 bases line up with TRBD1. This CDR3 has 15 amino acids. V lost 4 bases to trimming and J lost 3 bases; unmatched junction nucleotides: 6. Looked up from germline, CDR1 is MNHNY and CDR2 is SVGAGI (reference sequence). CDR3 nucleotides: TGTGCCAGCAGTTCCCCGGGACAGGGATACACTGAAGCTTTCTTT. Its protein product is CASSSPGQGYTEAFF.